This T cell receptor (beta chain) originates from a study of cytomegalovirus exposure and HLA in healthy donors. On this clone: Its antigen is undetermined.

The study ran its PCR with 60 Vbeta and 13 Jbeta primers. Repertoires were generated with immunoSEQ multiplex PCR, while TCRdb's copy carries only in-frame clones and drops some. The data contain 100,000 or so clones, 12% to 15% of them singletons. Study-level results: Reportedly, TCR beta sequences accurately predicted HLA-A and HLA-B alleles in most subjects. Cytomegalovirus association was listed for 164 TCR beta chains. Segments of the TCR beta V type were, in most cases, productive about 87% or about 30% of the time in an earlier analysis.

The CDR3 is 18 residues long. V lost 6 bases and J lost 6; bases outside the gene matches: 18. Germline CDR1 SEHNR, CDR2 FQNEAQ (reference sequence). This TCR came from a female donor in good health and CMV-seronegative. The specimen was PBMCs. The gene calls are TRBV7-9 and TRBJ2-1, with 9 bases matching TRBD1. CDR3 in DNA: TGTGCCAGCAGAGAATCTAGGGTCCGGGACAGGGACTTCAATGAGCAGTTCTTC. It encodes CASRESRVRDRDFNEQFF.